The rows below give T cell receptor beta chains drawn from one sample of a study of T cell responses to AZD1222 COVID-19 vaccine. TCRdb keeps only in-frame clones here, not all; method: immunoSEQ multiplex PCR. The data contain 100,000 to 150,000 clones, 75% to 95% of them singletons. The sample in question was peripheral blood, obtained on day 0 of AZD1222 vaccination. The source of these receptors is an adult in good health. Both conserved end residues are part of each CDR3. A D gene is named only where the DNA matches it firmly. A row's size may be missing; if present it is once, few, many or a size class.

TRBJ2-7 16 NA NA TRBV4-2 TGTGCCAGCAGCCAAGAATCCGGAGCACGGGGCTACGAGCAGTACTTC CASSQESGARGYEQYF
TRBJ1-5 13 NA NA TRBV6-5 TGTGCCAGCAGTAGTATCAGCAATCAGCCCCAGCATTTT CASSSISNQPQHF
TRBJ2-2 16 TRBD2 NA TRBV10-3 TGTGCCATCACCTCCACTAGCGGGGGGAACACCGGGGAGCTGTTTTTT CAITSTSGGNTGELFF
TRBJ1-1 14 NA NA TRBV18 TGTGCCAGCTCAAGAGCAGGGAAGGCTACTGAAGCTTTCTTT CASSRAGKATEAFF
TRBJ1-2 13 NA NA TRBV11-1 TGTGCCAGCAGCACCGGAGCCAGGGGTGGCTACACCTTC CASSTGARGGYTF
TRBJ1-2 13 NA NA TRBV9 TGTGCCAGCAGCGTAGCCCAGGAGGGGGGCTACACCTTC CASSVAQEGGYTF
TRBJ1-6 15 NA NA TRBV7-2 TGTGCCAGCAGCCAATACTCAGAGGGGGATTCACCCCTCCACTTT CASSQYSEGDSPLHF
TRBJ1-4 12 NA NA TRBV4-2 TGTGCCAGCAGCCTACTCGGGGAAAAACTGTTTTTT CASSLLGEKLFF
TRBJ2-7 12 NA NA TRBV5-4 TGTGCCAGCAGCTCGGGAGCTGACGAGCAGTACTTC CASSSGADEQYF
TRBJ1-6 14 TRBD1 NA TRBV30 TGTGCCTGGAGTGGGGACAGGGGCAATTCACCCCTCCACTTT CAWSGDRGNSPLHF
TRBJ2-7 15 TRBD2 NA TRBV4-1 TGCGCCAGCAGCCACCTAGCGGGGGCAGCCTACGAGCAGTACTTC CASSHLAGAAYEQYF
TRBJ2-7 12 NA NA TRBV3-1/TRBV3-2 TGTGCCAGCAGCCGCCCGGGACCCGAGCAGTACTTC CASSRPGPEQYF
TRBJ2-5 16 TRBD2 NA TRBV11-2 TGTGCCAGCAGCTCCCTACCCGGGGGGACCCAAGAGACCCAGTACTTC CASSSLPGGTQETQYF
TRBJ2-1 15 NA NA TRBV24-1 TGTGCCACCAGTGATTTCACAGACTCCTACAATGAGCAGTTCTTC CATSDFTDSYNEQFF
TRBJ2-1 16 TRBD2 NA TRBV28 TGTGCCAGCAGGCGAACCGGGACTAGCGGGTACAATGAGCAGTTCTTC CASRRTGTSGYNEQFF
TRBJ2-1 14 NA NA TRBV2 TGTGCCAGCAGTGTCCAAGGGCAGTACAATGAGCAGTTCTTC CASSVQGQYNEQFF
TRBJ1-6 15 NA NA TRBV5-6 TGTGCCAGCAGCTTCAGTTCCTCCTATAATTCACCCCTCCACTTT CASSFSSSYNSPLHF
TRBJ1-5 17 TRBD1 NA TRBV28 TGTGCCAGCAGTCCCGCCAGGGGGTACGGGGGCAATCAGCCCCAGCATTTT CASSPARGYGGNQPQHF
TRBJ1-2 14 TRBD1 few TRBV3-1/TRBV3-2 TGTGCCAGCAAGCGACAGGGGGCCAACTATGGCTACACCTTC CASKRQGANYGYTF
TRBJ1-1 13 NA NA TRBV7-9 TGTGCCAGCAGCACAGACCTTACCACTGAAGCTTTCTTT CASSTDLTTEAFF
TRBJ1-1 15 NA NA TRBV28 TGTGCCAGCAGTCCGCCGGGACGGTTGAACACTGAAGCTTTCTTT CASSPPGRLNTEAFF
TRBJ2-7 16 NA NA TRBV13 TGTGCCAGCAGCACGGGCGGGGAAGCCCTTACCTACGAGCAGTACTTC CASSTGGEALTYEQYF
TRBJ2-6 19 TRBD2 NA TRBV4-1 TGCGCCAGCAGCCTCCCCAGGGAGGGTTCAAGCTCTGGGGCCAACGTCCTGACTTTC CASSLPREGSSSGANVLTF
TRBJ2-5 16 TRBD2 few TRBV27 TGTGCCAGCAGTCAAGGACTAGCGGGGCTCACAGAGACCCAGTACTTC CASSQGLAGLTETQYF
TRBJ2-1 12 NA NA TRBV30 TGTGCCTGGAGGCTGACAGACAATGAGCAGTTCTTC CAWRLTDNEQFF
TRBJ1-5 14 NA NA TRBV7-2 TGTGCCAGCAGCGGGGGGGCTATCGATCAGCCCCAGCATTTT CASSGGAIDQPQHF
TRBJ1-2 13 NA once TRBV12-3/TRBV12-4 TGTGCCAGCAGCCCCGGAAACACTTATGGCTACACCTTC CASSPGNTYGYTF
TRBJ2-7 15 TRBD2 NA TRBV5-6 TGTGCCAGCAGCTTGGGACTAGCGGGGGTACGCGAGCAGTACTTC CASSLGLAGVREQYF
TRBJ1-1 14 TRBD1 NA TRBV19 TGTGCCAGTAGTAAAAGACAGGGATGGACTGAAGCTTTCTTT CASSKRQGWTEAFF
TRBJ1-4 13 NA NA TRBV10-3 TGTGCCATCAGTGAGACAGCTAATGAAAAACTGTTTTTT CAISETANEKLFF
TRBJ2-5 14 TRBD1 once TRBV7-8 TGTGCCAGCACCCTCCGGGACAGTCAAGAGACCCAGTACTTC CASTLRDSQETQYF
TRBJ1-5 15 TRBD1 NA TRBV19 TGTGCCAGTAGCAAGGACAGGGATGGCAATCAGCCCCAGCATTTT CASSKDRDGNQPQHF
TRBJ1-2 12 NA NA TRBV6-2/TRBV6-3 TGTGCCAGCAGTTACTCGAGCAATGGCTACACCTTC CASSYSSNGYTF
TRBJ1-6 15 TRBD1 NA TRBV9 TGTGCCAGCAGCGCTCCAGGGGGCAAGAATTCACCCCTCCACTTT CASSAPGGKNSPLHF
TRBJ1-5 17 NA NA TRBV21-1 TGTGCCAGCAGCAAGGGTTGGGGGGGAGTCCGCAATCAGCCCCAGCATTTT CASSKGWGGVRNQPQHF
TRBJ2-4 11 NA few TRBV29-1 TGCAGCGTTCAAGCCAAAAACATTCAGTACTTC CSVQAKNIQYF
TRBJ2-1 15 NA once TRBV3-1/TRBV3-2 TGTGCCAGCAGCGCCGGGACTCAATCCTACAATGAGCAGTTCTTC CASSAGTQSYNEQFF
TRBJ1-1 13 NA NA TRBV24-1 TGTGCCACCAGTGACTCGTCCGGACCTGAAGCTTTCTTT CATSDSSGPEAFF
TRBJ2-7 14 NA once TRBV30 TGTGCCTGGAGTAGGGAGTCAGGGGAATACGAGCAGTACTTC CAWSRESGEYEQYF
TRBJ1-1 12 NA NA TRBV24-1 TGTGCCACCACAGTCCCTTCTATTGAAGCTTTCTTT CATTVPSIEAFF
TRBJ2-7 14 TRBD2 NA TRBV6-5 TGTGCCAGCAGCTTTTCTAGGGAGGGGTACGAGCAGTACTTC CASSFSREGYEQYF
TRBJ1-3 16 TRBD1 NA TRBV19 TGTGCCAGTAGCCGGCCCACAGGGGTCTCTGGAAACACCATATATTTT CASSRPTGVSGNTIYF
TRBJ2-1 13 NA NA TRBV30 TGTGCCTGGAGTAAGGGGCACTACAATGAGCAGTTCTTC CAWSKGHYNEQFF
TRBJ1-2 12 NA NA TRBV29-1 TGCAGCGTTGTAACAGGGTCTGGGGGCTACACCTTC CSVVTGSGGYTF
TRBJ1-1 16 TRBD1 NA TRBV6-6 TGTGCCAGCAGTCGCGGGACAGGGGGCAGGGACACTGAAGCTTTCTTT CASSRGTGGRDTEAFF
TRBJ2-7 13 NA NA TRBV27 TGTGCCAGCAGTTTCGCGACCCCCTACGAGCAGTACTTC CASSFATPYEQYF
TRBJ1-2 13 NA NA TRBV28 TGTGCCAGCAGCGCAAGTGGGCCCGATGGCTACACCTTC CASSASGPDGYTF
TRBJ2-1 12 NA NA TRBV29-1 TGCAGCGCGCAACCGTTCGGTCGAGAGCAGTTCTTC CSAQPFGREQFF
TRBJ2-3 17 NA few TRBV21-1 TGTGCCAGCAGCAAAGAATTACTACAGGAATCCACAGATACGCAGTATTTT CASSKELLQESTDTQYF
TRBJ2-7 16 TRBD1 few TRBV6-5 TGTGCCAGCAGTTACTCGTCCGGGACAGAGGCCTACGAGCAGTACTTC CASSYSSGTEAYEQYF
TRBJ2-1 14 TRBD2 once TRBV15 TGTGCCACCAGGTTCGGACTAGACTACAATGAGCAGTTCTTC CATRFGLDYNEQFF
TRBJ1-6 18 NA NA TRBV19 TGTGCCAGTAGTCTGGACGGGGGGTCTAGCTCCTATAATTCACCCCTCCACTTT CASSLDGGSSSYNSPLHF
TRBJ1-5 12 NA NA TRBV15 TGTGCCACCAGCAGGGGGTCTCAGCCCCAGCATTTT CATSRGSQPQHF
TRBJ1-2 13 NA NA TRBV30 TGTGCCTGGACAGATAAAGCTAACTATGGCTACACCTTC CAWTDKANYGYTF
TRBJ2-1 15 NA NA TRBV24-1 TGTGCCACCAGTGATTTGCGGGGGTCCTACAATGAGCAGTTCTTC CATSDLRGSYNEQFF
TRBJ2-5 14 NA NA TRBV28 TGTGCCAGCATTAGGCAGAGGTACCAAGAGACCCAGTACTTC CASIRQRYQETQYF
TRBJ1-1 13 NA few TRBV11-3 TGTGCCAGCAGCTTAGTGCAGGGAACTGAAGCTTTCTTT CASSLVQGTEAFF
TRBJ2-2 15 TRBD2 NA TRBV6-5 TGTGCCAGCAACTCGCGGGGGGAGGGCACCGGGGAGCTGTTTTTT CASNSRGEGTGELFF
TRBJ1-1 14 NA NA TRBV6-5 TGTGCCAGCAGTTACTCTGGCAGAGGCACTGAAGCTTTCTTT CASSYSGRGTEAFF